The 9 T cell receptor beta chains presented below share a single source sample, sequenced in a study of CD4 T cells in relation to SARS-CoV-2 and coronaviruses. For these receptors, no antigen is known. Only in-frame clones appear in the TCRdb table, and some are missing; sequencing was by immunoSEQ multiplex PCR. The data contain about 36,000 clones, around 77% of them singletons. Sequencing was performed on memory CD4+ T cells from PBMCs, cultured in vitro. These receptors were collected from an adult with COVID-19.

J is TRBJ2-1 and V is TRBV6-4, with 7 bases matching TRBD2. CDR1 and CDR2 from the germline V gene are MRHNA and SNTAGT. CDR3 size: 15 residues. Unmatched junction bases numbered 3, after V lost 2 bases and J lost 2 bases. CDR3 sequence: CASSDEAGPYNEQFF. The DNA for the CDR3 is TGTGCCAGCAGTGACGAAGCGGGACCCTACAATGAGCAGTTCTTC.

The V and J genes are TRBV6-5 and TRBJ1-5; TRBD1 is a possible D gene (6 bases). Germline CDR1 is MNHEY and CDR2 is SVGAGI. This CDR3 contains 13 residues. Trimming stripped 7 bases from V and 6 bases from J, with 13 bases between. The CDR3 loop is CASTRTVAQPQHF. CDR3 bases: TGTGCCAGCACGAGGACAGTAGCTCAGCCCCAGCATTTT.

CDR3 sequence (DNA): TGTGCCAGCAGTTTACTCTTCTCGGACAGGGGTAGCCGCGAGCAGTACTTC. Encoded protein: CASSLLFSDRGSREQYF. The chain couples TRBV28 to TRBJ2-7; 9 bases are shared with TRBD1. The CDR3 covers 17 residues. The V segment lost 2 bases and the J segment 6 bases; nucleotides outside the gene matches: 14. In germline, CDR1 is MDHEN, CDR2 SYDVKM. Filled out from reference TRBV28 and TRBJ2-7, the complete variable domain reads DVKVTQSSRYLVKRTGEKVFLECVQDMDHENMFWYRQDPGLGLRLIYFSYDVKMKEKGDIPEGYSVSREKKERFSLILESASTNQTSMYLCASSLLFSDRGSREQYFGPGTRLTVT.

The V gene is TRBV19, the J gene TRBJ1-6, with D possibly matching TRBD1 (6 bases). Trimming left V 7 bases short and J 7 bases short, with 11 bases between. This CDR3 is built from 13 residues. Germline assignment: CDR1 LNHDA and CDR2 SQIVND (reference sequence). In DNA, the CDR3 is TGTGCCAGTAAAACCCAGGGGAATTCACCCCTCCACTTT. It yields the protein CASKTQGNSPLHF.

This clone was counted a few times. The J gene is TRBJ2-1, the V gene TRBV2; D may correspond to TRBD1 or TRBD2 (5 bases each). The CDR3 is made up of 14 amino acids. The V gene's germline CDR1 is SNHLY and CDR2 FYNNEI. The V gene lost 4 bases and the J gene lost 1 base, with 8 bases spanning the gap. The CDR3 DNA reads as TGTGCCAGCAGTGGGGGGTTTTCCTACAATGAGCAGTTCTTC. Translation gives CASSGGFSYNEQFF.

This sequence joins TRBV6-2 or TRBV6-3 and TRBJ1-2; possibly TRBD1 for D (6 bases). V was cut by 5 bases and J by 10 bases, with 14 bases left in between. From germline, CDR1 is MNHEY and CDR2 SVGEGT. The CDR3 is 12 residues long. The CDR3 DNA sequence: TGTGCCAGCAGTGACCCCCCAGGGGCCTACACCTTC. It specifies CASSDPPGAYTF.

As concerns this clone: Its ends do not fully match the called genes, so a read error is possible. The CDR3 nucleotides are TGTGCCAGTATACCAAGGACAGGGGGACTCCATGGGGACTTC. This codes for CASIPRTGGLHGDF. V usage is TRBV5-8 and J usage is TRBJ2-5; 10 positions agree with TRBD1. The CDR3 totals 14 residues. Per germline, CDR1 SGHTS and CDR2 YDEGEE. Full variable domain (outside the CDR3, taken from reference TRBV5-8 and TRBJ2-5): EAGVTQSPTHLIKTRGQQATLRCSPISGHTSVYWYQQALGLGLQFLLWYDEGEERNRGNFPPRFSGRQFPNYSSELNVNALELEDSALYLCASIPRTGGLHGDFGPGTRLLVL.

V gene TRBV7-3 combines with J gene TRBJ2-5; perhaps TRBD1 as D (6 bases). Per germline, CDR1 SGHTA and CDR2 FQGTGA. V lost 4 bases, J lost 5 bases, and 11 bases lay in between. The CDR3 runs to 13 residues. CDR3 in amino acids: CASSSQRGETQYF. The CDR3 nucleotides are TGTGCCAGCAGCTCACAGAGGGGGGAGACCCAGTACTTC.

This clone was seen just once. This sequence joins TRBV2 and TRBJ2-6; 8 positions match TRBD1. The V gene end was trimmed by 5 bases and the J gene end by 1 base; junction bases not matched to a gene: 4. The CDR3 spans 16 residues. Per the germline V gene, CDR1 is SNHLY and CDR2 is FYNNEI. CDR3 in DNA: TGTGCCAGCAGTCTATGGACAGGGTCTGGGGCCAACGTCCTGACTTTC. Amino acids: CASSLWTGSGANVLTF.